Below are 7 T cell receptor beta chains sequenced from a single sample in a study of T cell repertoires in cytomegalovirus infection. In TCRdb, the reads were re-called with MiXCR into one record per CDR3 protein. The data hold approximately 250,000 distinct CDR3 sequences, with roughly 10% observed a single time. The sequenced sample consisted of PBMCs. All receptors derive from a human donor in good health (CMV status not recorded). Some clones in this sample may be carry-over from other donors' samples.

This clonotype was counted many times. The V call is TRBV7-3, the J call TRBJ2-1; a weak D match, TRBD2 (5 bases). V dropped 4 bases and J dropped 11 bases, with 12 bases sitting between them. The CDR3 length is 12 residues. Germline V CDR1 and CDR2: SGHTA, FQGTGA. Here the CDR3 DNA reads TGTGCCAGCAGCTCGGACTTAATTAAGCAGTTCTTC. Amino acids: CASSSDLIKQFF.

This clonotype showed up many times. The V gene is TRBV7-8, the J gene TRBJ1-5; no definite D call. Germline lookup yields CDR1 SGHVS and CDR2 FQNEAQ. The CDR3 length is 16 residues. Between the trimmed V and J ends, which lost 5 bases and 11 bases, there was a span of 25 bases. CDR3 loop: CASSPQPGPRIESQHF. In DNA, the CDR3 is TGTGCCAGCAGCCCCCAGCCGGGCCCAAGAATAGAGTCCCAGCATTTT.

Ten or more counts support this clonotype. This chain connects TRBV7-2 to TRBJ2-1; 8 positions match TRBD2. The CDR3 extends over 17 amino acids. The junction had 11 bases not matched to a gene; V was cut back by 7 bases and J by 0 bases. The germline CDR1 and CDR2 sequences are SGHTA and FQGNSA. The CDR3 DNA reads as TGTGCCAGCACCGGGGGGGCTAGCGGAAACTCCTACAATGAGCAGTTCTTC. This translates into CASTGGASGNSYNEQFF.

This clonotype was seen many times. The chain links TRBV5-6 to TRBJ2-1, with 12 nucleotides matching TRBD2. From germline, CDR1 is SGHDT and CDR2 YYEEEE. V trimming: 4 bases; J trimming: 5 bases; junction bases outside the gene matches: 13. The CDR3 has 18 amino acids. CDR3 DNA sequence: TGTGCCAGCAGCCGGACTAGCGGGGCCCTCGGGGTCCACAATGAGCAGTTCTTC. As protein: CASSRTSGALGVHNEQFF.

This clonotype was counted between two and nine times. The chain joins TRBV29-1 to TRBJ1-2; D call uncertain. CDR1 and CDR2 from the germline V gene are SQVTM and ANQGSEA. The CDR3 has 14 residues. Deletions cut 1 base from V and 4 bases from J, with 13 bases between. CDR3 protein: CSVEGPDILYGYTF. CDR3 coding DNA: TGCAGCGTTGAAGGCCCCGACATTCTCTATGGCTACACCTTC.

Ten or more counts support this clonotype. This chain joins TRBV12-3 or TRBV12-4 and TRBJ2-7; unclear D gene. This CDR3 has 14 residues. V lost 0 bases and J 6 bases, leaving 12 bases between the germline ends. The CDR3 protein is CASSLASFSGEQYF. CDR3 DNA sequence: TGTGCCAGCAGTTTAGCAAGCTTCTCTGGCGAGCAGTACTTC.

This chain uses TRBV20-1 with TRBJ2-7; D uncertain. The V gene's germline CDR1 is DFQATT and CDR2 SNEGSKA (reference sequence). V lost 3 bases and J lost 2, with 8 bases in between. The CDR3 totals 12 residues. The DNA for the CDR3 is TGCAGTGCTAGGCGGTTAGCCTACGAGCAGTACTTC. This gives the protein CSARRLAYEQYF.